Each of the 15 T cell receptor beta chains below was sequenced from the same sample in a study of T cell clonality in common variable immunodeficiency. Whole-study findings and limits: In common variable immunodeficiency, TCR beta chains reportedly carried fewer deletions and N-nucleotide insertions.

These TCRs' antigens remain unknown. Data came from immunoSEQ multiplex PCR; TCRdb stores just in-frame clones and leaves some out. Sampling found about 26,000 clones, none seen once. Source material: peripheral blood mononuclear cells. Receptor source: a human donor with common variable immunodeficiency.

This clone occurred many times. The read terminates 3 residues before the CDR3 end, so the remaining end is supplied by the germline J gene. The gene calls are TRBV14 and TRBJ2-3; 8 positions match TRBD1. This CDR3 comprises 15 residues. Germline loops: CDR1 SGHDN, CDR2 FVKESK. Trimming took 3 bases from V and 4 from J; bases not matched to a gene: 6. CDR3 loop: CASSQSNRGADTQYF. The sequenced CDR3 bases are TGTGCCAGCAGCCAGTCAAACAGGGGGGCAGATACG.

This clone was recorded a few times. The CDR3 end is not reached by the read, which stops 3 residues before it; the germline J gene fills it in. The chain links TRBV18 to TRBJ1-6; the match to TRBD1 covers 7 bases. The V gene end was trimmed by 4 bases and the J gene end by 3 bases; junction bases not matched to a gene: 6. Germline V gives CDR1 KGHSH, CDR2 LQKENI. There are 16 residues in the CDR3. CDR3 DNA (partial): TGTGCCAGCTCACGGATGGGACAGAGCTATAATTCACCC. Protein sequence: CASSRMGQSYNSP. The CDR3, in full, reads CASSRMGQSYNSPLHF.

This clone was seen at least ten times. The sequenced fragment ends 3 residues before the CDR3 boundary, so the rest is inferred from the germline J gene. The rearrangement uses TRBV4-2 and TRBJ2-3; D is tentatively TRBD1 or TRBD2 (6 bases each). With 4 bases removed from V and 4 bases from J, the gap between germline ends came to 15 bases. The CDR3 is 15 residues long. From germline, CDR1 is LGHNA and CDR2 YNFKEQ. CDR3 bases read: TGTGCCAGCAGCCTAAGGGCAGGGGAGGCAGATACG. This gives the protein CASSLRAGEADT. The CDR3, in full, reads CASSLRAGEADTQYF.

This clone was seen ten or more times. With the read ending 3 residues before the CDR3 end, the germline J gene is used to fill in that end. The V call is TRBV30, the J call TRBJ2-3; perhaps TRBD1 as D (6 bases). Trimming removed 7 bases at V and 6 bases at J, with 20 bases between. The CDR3 is 14 amino acids. Germline values: CDR1 GTSNPN, CDR2 SVGIG (reference sequence). Partial CDR3 DNA: TGTGCCTCCGACAGGAAGCCCCTCTTGGATACG. This translates into CASDRKPLLDT. The CDR3, in full, reads CASDRKPLLDTQYF.

Many counts were recorded for this clone. The read finishes 3 residues shy of the CDR3 end, and the germline J gene is used to complete it. The chain joins TRBV5-1 to TRBJ1-1, with D tentatively TRBD1 (6 bases). Germline assignment: CDR1 SGHRS and CDR2 YFSETQ. The CDR3 is 13 amino acids. The germline V and J ends were trimmed by 4 bases and 4 bases, with 11 bases remaining between them. The covered CDR3 bases are TGCGCCAGCAGCAATAAGGGGGTCACTGAA. This codes for CASSNKGVTE. The whole CDR3 is CASSNKGVTEAFF.

This clone showed up many times. CDR3 DNA (partial): TGCGCCAGCAGCTTACAGGGGGAGAATTCACCC. Protein sequence: CASSLQGENSP. The entire CDR3 reads CASSLQGENSPLHF. The rearrangement links TRBV5-1 to TRBJ1-6, with 8 bases fitting TRBD1. The CDR3 is cut off 3 residues early in the read; its end comes from the germline J gene. V lost 2 bases, J lost 7 bases, and 2 bases stayed unmatched. Per the germline V gene, CDR1 is SGHRS and CDR2 is YFSETQ. The CDR3 is 14 amino acids.

To note about this clone: The read ends 3 residues before the CDR3 terminus; that terminus is restored from the germline J gene. The rearrangement links TRBV19 to TRBJ2-7; possible D gene TRBD2, 6 bases. Trimming cost V 2 bases and J 3 bases, with 11 bases left between them. The CDR3 has 14 amino acids. Germline-derived CDR1 and CDR2 are LNHDA and SQIVND (reference sequence). The sequenced CDR3 bases are TGTGCCAGTAGTATACGGGGGTCCCACTACGAG. This encodes CASSIRGSHYE. The whole CDR3 protein reads CASSIRGSHYEQYF.

This clone was found many times. The read halts 3 residues ahead of the CDR3 end, with the missing end drawn from the germline J gene. The chain has TRBV18 and TRBJ1-2; no reliable D call. Germline V gene lookup returns CDR1 KGHSH and CDR2 LQKENI. The ends were cut back, 3 bases at V and 6 bases at J, with 8 bases in the middle. The CDR3 spans 12 residues. The covered CDR3 bases are TGTGCCAGCTCACCTGACACAGATGGC. It specifies CASSPDTDG. Given in full, the CDR3 is CASSPDTDGYTF.

This clone has ten or more counts. The CDR3 DNA, read in part, is TGTGCCAGCAGTACCGGAGGACAGGGCACAAGAGGAAACACC. It is translated as CASSTGGQGTRGNT. From start to end, the CDR3 is CASSTGGQGTRGNTIYF. V and J are TRBV6-2 or TRBV6-3 and TRBJ1-3, with 8 positions matching TRBD1. The read terminates 3 residues ahead of where the CDR3 ends, so the germline J gene completes it. V dropped 5 bases and J dropped 4; count of bases not matched to a gene: 13. CDR3 length: 17 residues. CDR1 is MNHEY, CDR2 SVGEGT, per germline.

In this sample, this clone turned up many times. From the germline J gene comes the end of the CDR3, since the read stops 3 residues before it. The rearrangement links TRBV6-2 or TRBV6-3 to TRBJ2-5; the D gene is possibly TRBD1 (6 bases). CDR3 length: 14 residues. With 6 bases removed from V and 3 bases from J, the gap between germline ends came to 14 bases. From germline, CDR1 is MNHEY and CDR2 SVGEGT. The CDR3 here is CASRTRTVEETQYF. The covered CDR3 bases are TGTGCCAGCAGAACAAGGACAGTGGAAGAGACC.

As to this clone: The read ends 3 residues shy of where the CDR3 ends; the end is completed using the germline J gene. This chain links TRBV7-2 with TRBJ2-1; D is perhaps TRBD1 (6 bases). CDR3 length: 15 amino acids. The germline V gene encodes CDR1 SGHTA and CDR2 FQGNSA. The V end was cut by 5 bases, the J end by 5 bases, with 16 bases between. The CDR3 bases that were read are TGTGCCAGCAGCCCAGGGTGGACAGCCAACAATGAG. It specifies CASSPGWTANNE. The CDR3 reads in full as CASSPGWTANNEQFF. Together with reference TRBV7-2 and TRBJ2-1, the CDR3 gives the full variable domain: GAGVSQSPSNKVTEKGKDVELRCDPISGHTALYWYRQSLGQGLEFLIYFQGNSAPDKSGLPSDRFSAERTGGSVSTLTIQRTQQEDSAVYLCASSPGWTANNEQFFGPGTRLTVL.

This clone was detected only a few times. Read sequence stops 3 residues before the CDR3 end, and the germline J gene provides the missing end. V gene TRBV7-2 combines with J gene TRBJ2-1; D may be TRBD1 (6 bases). V was cut by 0 bases and J by 4 bases, with 10 bases left in between. From germline, CDR1 is SGHTA and CDR2 FQGNSA. The CDR3 runs to 15 residues. Incomplete CDR3 DNA: TGTGCCAGCAGCTTAGCGGGGGCCCTATACAATGAG. It specifies CASSLAGALYNE. From start to end, the CDR3 is CASSLAGALYNEQFF.

This clone was observed at least ten times. The CDR3 is cut off 3 residues early in the read; its end comes from the germline J gene. J is TRBJ2-5 and V is TRBV11-3; 9 bases match TRBD2. The CDR3 is 14 amino acids. The trim removed 9 bases at V and 4 bases at J, leaving 9 bases unmatched. Germline CDR1 and CDR2: SGHNT and YENEEA. CDR3: CASSGSGGGETQYF. The covered CDR3 bases are TGTGCCAGTTCTGGTAGCGGGGGTGGAGAGACC.

This clone was seen at least ten times. Read data end 3 residues before the CDR3 end; the end is taken from the germline J gene. The chain employs TRBV5-1 and TRBJ2-7; 7 bases fit TRBD1. The germline gives CDR1 SGHRS, CDR2 YFSETQ. The CDR3 extends over 16 amino acids. The junction had 10 bases not matched to a gene; V was cut back by 4 bases and J by 0 bases. Incomplete CDR3 DNA: TGCGCCAGCAGCCAAAAACAGGGGACCGTCTCCTACGAG. This encodes CASSQKQGTVSYE. The full CDR3 is CASSQKQGTVSYEQYF.

Comments on this clone: The read ends 3 residues shy of where the CDR3 ends; the end is completed using the germline J gene. The chain links TRBV19 to TRBJ1-5, with 7 nucleotides matching TRBD1. J gave up 3 bases and V 2 bases, and 7 bases lay outside the gene matches. Germline V gene data show CDR1 as LNHDA and CDR2 as SQIVND (reference sequence). The CDR3 covers 16 residues. This CDR3 reads CASSITDRAFNQPQHF. The CDR3 DNA, read in part, is TGTGCCAGTAGTATAACCGACAGGGCCTTCAATCAGCCC.